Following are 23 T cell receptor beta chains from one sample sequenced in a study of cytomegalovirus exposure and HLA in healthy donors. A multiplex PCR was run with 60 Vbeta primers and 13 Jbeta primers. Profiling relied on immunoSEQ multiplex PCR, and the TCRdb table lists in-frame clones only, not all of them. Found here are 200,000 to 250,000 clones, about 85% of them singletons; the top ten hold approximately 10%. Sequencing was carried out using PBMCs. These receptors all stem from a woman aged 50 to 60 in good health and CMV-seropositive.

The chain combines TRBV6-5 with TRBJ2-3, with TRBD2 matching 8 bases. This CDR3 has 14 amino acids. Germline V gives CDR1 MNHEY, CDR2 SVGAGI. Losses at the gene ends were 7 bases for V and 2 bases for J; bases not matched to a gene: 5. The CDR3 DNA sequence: TGTGCCAGCACCCGGGGGGGGGTCACAGATACGCAGTATTTT. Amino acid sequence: CASTRGGVTDTQYF.

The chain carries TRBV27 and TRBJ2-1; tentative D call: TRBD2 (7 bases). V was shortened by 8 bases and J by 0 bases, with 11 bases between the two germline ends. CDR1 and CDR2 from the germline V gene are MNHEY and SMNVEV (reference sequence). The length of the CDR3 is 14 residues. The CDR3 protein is CASGRGASYNEQFF. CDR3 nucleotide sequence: TGTGCCAGCGGGAGGGGGGCCTCCTACAATGAGCAGTTCTTC.

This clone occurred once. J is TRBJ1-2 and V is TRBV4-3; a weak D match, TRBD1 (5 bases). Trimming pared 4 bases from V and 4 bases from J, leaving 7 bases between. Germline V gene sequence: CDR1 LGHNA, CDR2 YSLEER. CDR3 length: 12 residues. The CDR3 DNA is TGCGCCAGCAGCCCCGGGGGCTATGGCTACACCTTC. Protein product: CASSPGGYGYTF.

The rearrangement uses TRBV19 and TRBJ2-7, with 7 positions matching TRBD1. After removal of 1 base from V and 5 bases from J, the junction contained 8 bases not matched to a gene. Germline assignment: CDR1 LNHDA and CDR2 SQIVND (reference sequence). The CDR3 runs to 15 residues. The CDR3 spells CASSIATTGLDEQYF. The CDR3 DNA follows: TGTGCCAGTAGTATAGCTACGACAGGGTTGGACGAGCAGTACTTC.

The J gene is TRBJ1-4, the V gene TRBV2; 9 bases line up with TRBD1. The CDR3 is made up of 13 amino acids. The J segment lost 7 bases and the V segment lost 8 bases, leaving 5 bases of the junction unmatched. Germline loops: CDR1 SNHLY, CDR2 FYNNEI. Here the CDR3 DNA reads TGTGCCAGCTCCGGGACAGGGACTGAAAAACTGTTTTTT. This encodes CASSGTGTEKLFF.

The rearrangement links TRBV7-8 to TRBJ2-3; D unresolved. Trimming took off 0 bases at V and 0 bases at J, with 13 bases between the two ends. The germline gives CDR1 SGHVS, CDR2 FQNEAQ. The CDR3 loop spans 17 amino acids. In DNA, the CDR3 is TGTGCCAGCAGCTTAGCGTTTAGTGAAACTAGCACAGATACGCAGTATTTT. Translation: CASSLAFSETSTDTQYF.

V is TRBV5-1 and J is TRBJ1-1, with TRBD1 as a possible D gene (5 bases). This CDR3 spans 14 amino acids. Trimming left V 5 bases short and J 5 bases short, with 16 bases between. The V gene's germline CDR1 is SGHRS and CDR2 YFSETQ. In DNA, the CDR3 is TGCGCCAGCAGTAGAGGAGGGGAGTGGACTGAAGCTTTCTTT. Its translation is CASSRGGEWTEAFF.

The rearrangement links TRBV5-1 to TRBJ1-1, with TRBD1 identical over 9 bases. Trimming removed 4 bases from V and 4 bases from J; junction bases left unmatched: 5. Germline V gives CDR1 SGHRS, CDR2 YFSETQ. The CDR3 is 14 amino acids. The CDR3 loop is CASSLPTGGTEAFF. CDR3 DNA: TGCGCCAGCAGCCTACCGACAGGGGGCACTGAAGCTTTCTTT. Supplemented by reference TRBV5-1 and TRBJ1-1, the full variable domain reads KAGVTQTPRYLIKTRGQQVTLSCSPISGHRSVSWYQQTPGQGLQFLFEYFSETQRNKGNFPGRFSGRQFSNSRSEMNVSTLELGDSALYLCASSLPTGGTEAFFGQGTRLTVV.

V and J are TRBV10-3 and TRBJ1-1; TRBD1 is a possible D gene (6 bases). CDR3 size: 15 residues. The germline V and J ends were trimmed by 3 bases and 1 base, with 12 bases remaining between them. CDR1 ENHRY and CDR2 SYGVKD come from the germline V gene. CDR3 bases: TGTGCCATCAGTGATTCGGCAGGGGAGAACACTGAAGCTTTCTTT. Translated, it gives CAISDSAGENTEAFF.

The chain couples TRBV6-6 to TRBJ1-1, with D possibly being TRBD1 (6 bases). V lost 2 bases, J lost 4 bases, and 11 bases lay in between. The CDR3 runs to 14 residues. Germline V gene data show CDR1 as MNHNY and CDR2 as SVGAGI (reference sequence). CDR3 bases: TGTGCCAGCAGTTACGTCAGGGGTGCCACTGAAGCTTTCTTT. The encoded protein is CASSYVRGATEAFF.

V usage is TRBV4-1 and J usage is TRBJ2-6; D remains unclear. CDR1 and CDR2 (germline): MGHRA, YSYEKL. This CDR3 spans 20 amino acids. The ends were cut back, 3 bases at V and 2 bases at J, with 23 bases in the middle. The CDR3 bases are TGCGCCAGCAGCCAGATCTTGGCCAGGAACCAACCGGCTGGGGCCAACGTCCTGACTTTC. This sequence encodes CASSQILARNQPAGANVLTF.

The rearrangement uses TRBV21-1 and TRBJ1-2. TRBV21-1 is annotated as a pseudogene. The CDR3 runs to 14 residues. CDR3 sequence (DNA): TGTGCCAGCTGCTGGGAGAGGGCTAACTATGGCTACACCTTC. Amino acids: CASCWERANYGYTF.

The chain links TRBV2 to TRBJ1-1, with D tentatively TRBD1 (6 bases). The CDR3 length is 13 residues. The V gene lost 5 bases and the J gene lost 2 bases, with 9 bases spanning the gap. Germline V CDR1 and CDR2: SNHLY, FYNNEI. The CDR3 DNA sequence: TGTGCCAGCAGTAAACAGGGAAACACTGAAGCTTTCTTT. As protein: CASSKQGNTEAFF.

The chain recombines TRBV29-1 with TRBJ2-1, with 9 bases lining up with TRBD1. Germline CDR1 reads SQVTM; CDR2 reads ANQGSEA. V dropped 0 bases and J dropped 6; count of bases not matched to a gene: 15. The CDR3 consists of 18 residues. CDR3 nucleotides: TGCAGCGTTGAAGAGGGTGAAACAGGGGGCCTCTCTAGCAATGAGCAGTTCTTC. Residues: CSVEEGETGGLSSNEQFF.

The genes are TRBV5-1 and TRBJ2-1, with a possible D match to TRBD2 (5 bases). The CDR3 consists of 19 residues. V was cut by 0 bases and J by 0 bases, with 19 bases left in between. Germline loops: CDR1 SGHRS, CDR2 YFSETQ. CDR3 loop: CASSLAGVRGGSSYNEQFF. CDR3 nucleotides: TGCGCCAGCAGCTTGGCCGGGGTCCGCGGCGGCAGCTCCTACAATGAGCAGTTCTTC.

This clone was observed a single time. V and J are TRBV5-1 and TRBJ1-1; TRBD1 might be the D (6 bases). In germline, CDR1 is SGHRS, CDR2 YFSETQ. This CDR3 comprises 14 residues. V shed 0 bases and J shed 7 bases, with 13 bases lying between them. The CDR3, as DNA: TGCGCCAGCAGCTTGGGGGTCGACAGGAGTGAAGCTTTCTTT. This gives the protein CASSLGVDRSEAFF.

The CDR3 nucleotides read TGTGCCGCCGGTTACGGGTCCCAGCATTTT. It translates to CAAGYGSQHF. The V and J genes are TRBV10-3 and TRBJ1-5, with D unresolved. Trimming pared 11 bases from V and 11 bases from J, leaving 13 bases between. Per the germline V gene, CDR1 is ENHRY and CDR2 is SYGVKD. This CDR3 is built from 10 residues.

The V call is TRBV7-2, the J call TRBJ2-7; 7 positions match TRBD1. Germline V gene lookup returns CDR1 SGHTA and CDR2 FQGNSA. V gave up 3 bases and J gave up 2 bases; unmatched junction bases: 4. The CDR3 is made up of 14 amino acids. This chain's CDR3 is CASSFWTGTYEQYF. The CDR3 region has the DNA TGTGCCAGCAGCTTCTGGACAGGAACCTACGAGCAGTACTTC.

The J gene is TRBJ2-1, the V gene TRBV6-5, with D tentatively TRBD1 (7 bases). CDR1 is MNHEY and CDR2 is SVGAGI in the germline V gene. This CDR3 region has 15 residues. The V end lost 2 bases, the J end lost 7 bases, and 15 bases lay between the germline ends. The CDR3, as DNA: TGTGCCAGCAGTTACCGCAGGGGGAGGAGGAATGAGCAGTTCTTC. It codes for CASSYRRGRRNEQFF.

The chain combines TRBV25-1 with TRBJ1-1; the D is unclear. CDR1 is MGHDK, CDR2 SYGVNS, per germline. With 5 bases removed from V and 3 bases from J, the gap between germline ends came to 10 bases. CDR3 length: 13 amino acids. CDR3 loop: CASSSQMDTEAFF. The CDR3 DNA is TGTGCCAGCAGTTCCCAGATGGACACTGAAGCTTTCTTT.

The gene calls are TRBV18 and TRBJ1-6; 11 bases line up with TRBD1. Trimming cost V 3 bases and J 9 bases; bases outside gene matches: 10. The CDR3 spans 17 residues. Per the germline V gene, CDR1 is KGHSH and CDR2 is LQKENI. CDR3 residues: CASSPSGTGGLGSPLHF. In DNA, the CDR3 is TGTGCCAGCTCACCCTCTGGGACAGGGGGGTTGGGTTCACCCCTCCACTTT.

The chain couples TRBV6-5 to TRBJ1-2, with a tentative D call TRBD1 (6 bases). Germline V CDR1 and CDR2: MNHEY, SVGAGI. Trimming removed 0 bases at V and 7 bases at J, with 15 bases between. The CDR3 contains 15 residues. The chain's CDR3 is CASSYSYGQFRGYTF. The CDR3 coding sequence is TGTGCCAGCAGTTACTCGTACGGACAGTTCCGTGGCTACACCTTC.

The CDR3 reads CASSIQDRGAYEQYF. In nucleotides, the CDR3 is TGTGCCAGTAGTATTCAAGACAGAGGAGCCTACGAGCAGTACTTC. The gene calls are TRBV19 and TRBJ2-7; D is perhaps TRBD1 (5 bases). Trimming removed 3 bases at V and 2 bases at J, with 14 bases between. This CDR3 contains 15 residues. CDR1 and CDR2 from the germline V gene are LNHDA and SQIVND (reference sequence).